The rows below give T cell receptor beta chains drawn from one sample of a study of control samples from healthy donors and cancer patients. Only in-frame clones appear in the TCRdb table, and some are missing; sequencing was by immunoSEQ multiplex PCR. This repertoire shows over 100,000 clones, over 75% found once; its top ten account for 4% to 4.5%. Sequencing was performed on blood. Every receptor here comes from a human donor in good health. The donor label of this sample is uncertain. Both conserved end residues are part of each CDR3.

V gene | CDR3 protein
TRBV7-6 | CASSLVGGASTEAFF
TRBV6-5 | CASRTKREGGYTF
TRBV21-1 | CASSKGFGSRPLYTQYF
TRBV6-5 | CASSLQGLNTEAFF
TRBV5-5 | CASSFGSGGAIQETQYF
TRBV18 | CASSPPVTGSTGELFF
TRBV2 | CASSETGEVYGYTF
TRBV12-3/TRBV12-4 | CASSFNTEAFF
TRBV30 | CAWSIGANVLTF
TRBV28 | CASNYPIKRGGFSSYNEQFF
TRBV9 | CASSLSAQGPKNGQFF
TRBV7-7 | CASSLGGGGDTGELFF
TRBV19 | CASSSVRTEAFF
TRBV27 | CASSLQGNGNQPQHF
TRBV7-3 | CASSLTGSRGATGELFF
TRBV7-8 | CASSLLGTQPQHF
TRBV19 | CASAGGGTDTQYF
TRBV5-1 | CASSLGDTANSPLHF